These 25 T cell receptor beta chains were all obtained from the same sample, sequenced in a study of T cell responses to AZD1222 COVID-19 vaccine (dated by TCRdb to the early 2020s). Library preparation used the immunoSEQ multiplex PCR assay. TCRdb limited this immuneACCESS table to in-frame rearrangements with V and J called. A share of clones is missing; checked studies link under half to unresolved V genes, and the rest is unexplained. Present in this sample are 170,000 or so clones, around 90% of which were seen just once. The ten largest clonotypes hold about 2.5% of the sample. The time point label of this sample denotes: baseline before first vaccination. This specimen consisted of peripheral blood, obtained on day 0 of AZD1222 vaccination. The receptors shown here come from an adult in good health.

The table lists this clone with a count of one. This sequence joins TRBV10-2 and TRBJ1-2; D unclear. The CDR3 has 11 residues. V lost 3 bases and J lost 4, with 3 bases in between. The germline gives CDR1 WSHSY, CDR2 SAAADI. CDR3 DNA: TGCGCCAGCAGTGAAGGCTATGGCTACACCTTC. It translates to CASSEGYGYTF.

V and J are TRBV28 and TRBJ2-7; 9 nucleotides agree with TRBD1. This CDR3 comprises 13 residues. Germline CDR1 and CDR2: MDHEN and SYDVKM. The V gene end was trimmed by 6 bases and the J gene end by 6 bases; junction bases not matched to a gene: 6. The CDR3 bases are TGTGCCAGCAGCTCCGGGACAGGGACCGAGCAGTACTTC. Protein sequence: CASSSGTGTEQYF.

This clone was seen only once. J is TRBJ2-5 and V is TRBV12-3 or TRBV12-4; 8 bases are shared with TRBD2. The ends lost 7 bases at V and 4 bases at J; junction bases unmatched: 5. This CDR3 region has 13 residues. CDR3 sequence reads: CASIPAGAETQYF. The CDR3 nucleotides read TGTGCCAGCATCCCAGCGGGAGCAGAGACCCAGTACTTC.

This chain's CDR3 is CASSLEGSGLPSGYEQYF. The CDR3 DNA is TGTGCCAGCAGCTTAGAAGGTAGCGGGCTCCCGTCAGGGTACGAGCAGTACTTC. The V call is TRBV7-9, the J call TRBJ2-7, with 7 bases matching TRBD2. V was clipped by 1 base and J by 4 bases; unmatched bases: 16. Per the germline V gene, CDR1 is SEHNR and CDR2 is FQNEAQ (reference sequence). This CDR3 has 18 residues.

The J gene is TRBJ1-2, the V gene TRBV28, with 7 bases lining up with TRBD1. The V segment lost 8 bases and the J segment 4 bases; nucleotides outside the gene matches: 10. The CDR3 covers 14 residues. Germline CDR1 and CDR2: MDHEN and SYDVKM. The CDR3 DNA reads TGTGCCAGCGGGAGAAGGGGGCATGCCTATGGCTACACCTTC. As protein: CASGRRGHAYGYTF.

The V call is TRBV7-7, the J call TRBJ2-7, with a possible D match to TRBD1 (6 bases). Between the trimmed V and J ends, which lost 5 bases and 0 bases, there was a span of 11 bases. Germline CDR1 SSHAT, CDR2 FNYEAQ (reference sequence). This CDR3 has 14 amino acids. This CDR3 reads CASSRDRTSYEQYF. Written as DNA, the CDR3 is TGTGCCAGCAGCCGCGACAGGACCTCCTACGAGCAGTACTTC.

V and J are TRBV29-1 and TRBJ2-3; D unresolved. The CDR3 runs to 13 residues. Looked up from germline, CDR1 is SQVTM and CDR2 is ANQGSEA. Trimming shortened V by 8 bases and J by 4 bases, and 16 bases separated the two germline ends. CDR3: CSFGPRLADTQYF. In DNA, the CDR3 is TGCAGCTTTGGCCCGAGATTGGCAGATACGCAGTATTTT.

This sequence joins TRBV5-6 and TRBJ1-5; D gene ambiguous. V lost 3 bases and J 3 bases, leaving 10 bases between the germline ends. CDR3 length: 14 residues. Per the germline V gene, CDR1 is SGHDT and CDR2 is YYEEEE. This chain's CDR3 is CASSSSWNNQPQHF. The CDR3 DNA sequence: TGTGCCAGCAGCTCGTCTTGGAACAATCAGCCCCAGCATTTT.

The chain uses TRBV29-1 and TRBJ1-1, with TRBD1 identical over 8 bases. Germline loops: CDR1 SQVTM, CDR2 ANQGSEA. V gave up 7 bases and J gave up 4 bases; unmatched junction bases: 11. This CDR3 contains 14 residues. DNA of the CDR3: TGCAGCGCCTCTCGGACAGGGTCGGCCACTGAAGCTTTCTTT. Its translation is CSASRTGSATEAFF.

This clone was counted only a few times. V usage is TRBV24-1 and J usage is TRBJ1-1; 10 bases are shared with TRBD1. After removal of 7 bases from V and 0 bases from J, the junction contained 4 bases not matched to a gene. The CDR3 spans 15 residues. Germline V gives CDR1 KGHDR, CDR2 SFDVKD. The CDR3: CATSMTGGMNTEAFF. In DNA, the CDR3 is TGTGCCACCAGCATGACAGGGGGCATGAACACTGAAGCTTTCTTT.

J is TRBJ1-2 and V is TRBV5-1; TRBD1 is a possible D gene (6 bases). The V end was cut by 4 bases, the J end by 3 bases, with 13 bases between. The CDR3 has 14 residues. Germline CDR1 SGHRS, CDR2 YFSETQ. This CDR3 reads CASSPTQGYYGYTF. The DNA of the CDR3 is TGCGCCAGCAGCCCAACCCAGGGGTACTATGGCTACACCTTC.

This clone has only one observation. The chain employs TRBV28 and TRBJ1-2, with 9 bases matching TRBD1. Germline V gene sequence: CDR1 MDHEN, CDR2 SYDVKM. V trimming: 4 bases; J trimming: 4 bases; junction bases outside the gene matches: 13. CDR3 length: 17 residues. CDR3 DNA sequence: TGTGCCAGCAGTTCTCCCCTAGGGACAGGGCAGGCCTATGGCTACACCTTC. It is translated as CASSSPLGTGQAYGYTF.

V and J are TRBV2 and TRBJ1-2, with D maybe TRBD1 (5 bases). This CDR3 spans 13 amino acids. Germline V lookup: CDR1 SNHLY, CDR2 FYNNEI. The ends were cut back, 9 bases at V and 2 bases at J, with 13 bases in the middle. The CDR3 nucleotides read TGTGCCAGTGGGGCTACAATGAACTATGGCTACACCTTC. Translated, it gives CASGATMNYGYTF.

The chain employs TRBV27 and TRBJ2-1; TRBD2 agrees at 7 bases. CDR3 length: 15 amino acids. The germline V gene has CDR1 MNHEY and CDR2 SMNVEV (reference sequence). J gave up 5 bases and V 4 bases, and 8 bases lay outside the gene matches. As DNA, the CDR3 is TGTGCCAGCAGTTCCCCCGCCGCGGGGGACAATGAGCAGTTCTTC. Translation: CASSSPAAGDNEQFF.

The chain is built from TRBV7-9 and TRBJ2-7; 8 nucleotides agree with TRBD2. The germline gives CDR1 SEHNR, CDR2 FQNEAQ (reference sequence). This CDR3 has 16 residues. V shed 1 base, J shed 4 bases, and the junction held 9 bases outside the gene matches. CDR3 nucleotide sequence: TGTGCCAGCAGCTTAGGCTTTCGAGCGGGAGAATACGAGCAGTACTTC. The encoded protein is CASSLGFRAGEYEQYF.

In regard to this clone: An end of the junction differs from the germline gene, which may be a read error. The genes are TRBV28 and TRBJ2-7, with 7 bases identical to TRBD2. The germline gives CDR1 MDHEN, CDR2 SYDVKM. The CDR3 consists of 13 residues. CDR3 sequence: CASSFRGGGGPAF. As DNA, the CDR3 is TGTGCCAGCAGTTTCCGAGGCGGGGGAGGACCGGCCTTC.

The CDR3 coding sequence is TGTGCCAGCAGTGTGGAGAGCTATGGCTACACCTTC. Its protein product is CASSVESYGYTF. The J gene is TRBJ1-2, the V gene TRBV2; D not resolved. The length of the CDR3 is 12 residues. Germline CDR1 is SNHLY and CDR2 is FYNNEI. Trimming shortened V by 4 bases and J by 4 bases, and 7 bases separated the two germline ends.

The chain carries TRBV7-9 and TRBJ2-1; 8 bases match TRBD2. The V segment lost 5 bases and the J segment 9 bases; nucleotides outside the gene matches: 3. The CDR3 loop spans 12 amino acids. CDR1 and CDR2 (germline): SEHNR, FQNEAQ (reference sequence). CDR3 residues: CASSGLAGEQFF. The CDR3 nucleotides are TGTGCCAGCAGCGGCCTAGCGGGTGAGCAGTTCTTC.

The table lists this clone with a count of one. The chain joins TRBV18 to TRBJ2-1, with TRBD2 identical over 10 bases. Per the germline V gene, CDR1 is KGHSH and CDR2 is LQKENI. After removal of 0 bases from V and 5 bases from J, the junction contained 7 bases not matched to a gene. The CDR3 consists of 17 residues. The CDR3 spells CASSPPGGLAGDNEQFF. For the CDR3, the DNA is TGTGCCAGCTCACCACCTGGTGGGCTAGCGGGAGACAATGAGCAGTTCTTC.

The CDR3: CASSDWVADSNTGELFF. The CDR3 region has the DNA TGTGCCAGCAGTGATTGGGTAGCGGATTCGAACACCGGGGAGCTGTTTTTT. V usage is TRBV25-1 and J usage is TRBJ2-2, with D possibly being TRBD2 (6 bases). The CDR3 consists of 17 residues. CDR1 is MGHDK, CDR2 SYGVNS, per germline. The V gene lost 3 bases and the J gene lost 0 bases, with 14 bases spanning the gap.

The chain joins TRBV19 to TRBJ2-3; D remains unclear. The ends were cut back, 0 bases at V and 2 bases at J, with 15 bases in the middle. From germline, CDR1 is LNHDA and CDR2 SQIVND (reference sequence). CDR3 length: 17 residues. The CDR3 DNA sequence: TGTGCCAGTAGTATAGAAGGACCTCCATCGGTCACAGATACGCAGTATTTT. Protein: CASSIEGPPSVTDTQYF.

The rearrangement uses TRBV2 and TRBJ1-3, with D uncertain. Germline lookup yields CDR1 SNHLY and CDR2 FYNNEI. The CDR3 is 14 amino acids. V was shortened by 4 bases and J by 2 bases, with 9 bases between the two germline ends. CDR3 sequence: CASSAQVPGNTIYF. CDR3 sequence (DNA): TGTGCCAGCAGTGCCCAAGTCCCTGGAAACACCATATATTTT.

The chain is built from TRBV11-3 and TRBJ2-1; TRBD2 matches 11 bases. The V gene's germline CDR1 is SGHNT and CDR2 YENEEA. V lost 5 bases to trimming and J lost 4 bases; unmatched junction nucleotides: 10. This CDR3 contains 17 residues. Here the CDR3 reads CASSRHLAGGGYNEQFF. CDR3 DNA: TGTGCCAGCAGCCGCCACCTAGCGGGAGGAGGGTACAATGAGCAGTTCTTC.

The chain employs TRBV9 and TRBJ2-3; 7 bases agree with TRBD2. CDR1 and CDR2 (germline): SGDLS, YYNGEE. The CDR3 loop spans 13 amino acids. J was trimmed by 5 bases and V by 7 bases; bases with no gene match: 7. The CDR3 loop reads CASSRERRDTQYF. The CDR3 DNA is TGTGCCAGCTCGCGGGAGCGGAGAGATACGCAGTATTTT.

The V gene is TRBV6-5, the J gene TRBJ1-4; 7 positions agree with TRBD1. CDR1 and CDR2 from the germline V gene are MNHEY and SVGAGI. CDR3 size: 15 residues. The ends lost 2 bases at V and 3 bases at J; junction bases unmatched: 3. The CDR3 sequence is CASSYGGTANEKLFF. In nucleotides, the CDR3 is TGTGCCAGCAGTTACGGGGGGACAGCTAATGAAAAACTGTTTTTT.